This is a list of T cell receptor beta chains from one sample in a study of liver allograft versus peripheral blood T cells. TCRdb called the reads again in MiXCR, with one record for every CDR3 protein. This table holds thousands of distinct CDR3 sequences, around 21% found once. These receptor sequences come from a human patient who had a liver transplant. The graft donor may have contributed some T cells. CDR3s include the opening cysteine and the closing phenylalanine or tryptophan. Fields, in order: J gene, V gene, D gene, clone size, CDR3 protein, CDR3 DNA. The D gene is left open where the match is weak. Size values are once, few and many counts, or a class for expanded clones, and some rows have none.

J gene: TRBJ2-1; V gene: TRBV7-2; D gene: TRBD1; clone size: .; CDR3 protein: CASSDRGGEQFF; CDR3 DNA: TGTGCCAGCAGTGACAGGGGCGGCGAGCAGTTCTTC
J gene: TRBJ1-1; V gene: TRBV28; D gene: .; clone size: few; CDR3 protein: CASMLSLGVETEAFF; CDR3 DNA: TGTGCCAGCATGTTGAGTTTGGGGGTGGAAACTGAAGCTTTCTTT
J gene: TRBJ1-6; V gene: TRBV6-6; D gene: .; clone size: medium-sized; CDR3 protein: CASSPQGKSPLHF; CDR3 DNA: TGTGCCAGCAGTCCACAGGGAAAGTCACCCCTCCACTTT
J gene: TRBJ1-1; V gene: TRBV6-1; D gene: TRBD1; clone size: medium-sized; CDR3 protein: CASRDRGLNTEAFF; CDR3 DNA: TGTGCCAGCAGGGACAGGGGATTGAACACTGAAGCTTTCTTT
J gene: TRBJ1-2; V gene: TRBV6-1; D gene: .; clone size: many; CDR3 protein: CASTSRGLYGYTF; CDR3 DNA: TGTGCCAGCACCTCTAGAGGTCTCTATGGCTACACCTTC
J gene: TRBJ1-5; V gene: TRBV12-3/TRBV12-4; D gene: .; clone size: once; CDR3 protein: CASSLAELGAPQHF; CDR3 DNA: TGTGCCAGCAGTTTAGCGGAACTGGGGGCCCCCCAGCATTTT
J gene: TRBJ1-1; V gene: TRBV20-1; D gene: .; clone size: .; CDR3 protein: CSARDSDSEGGAFF; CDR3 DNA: TGCAGTGCTAGAGATTCCGACAGCGAGGGTGGAGCTTTCTTT
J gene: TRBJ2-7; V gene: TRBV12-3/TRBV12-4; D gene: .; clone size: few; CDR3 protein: CASSFSGMLYEQYF; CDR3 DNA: TGTGCCAGCAGTTTTAGTGGGATGTTATACGAGCAGTACTTC
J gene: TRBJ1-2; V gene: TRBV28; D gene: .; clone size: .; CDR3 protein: CASNQSGQNYGYTF; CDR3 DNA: TGTGCCAGCAATCAATCAGGTCAAAACTATGGCTACACCTTC
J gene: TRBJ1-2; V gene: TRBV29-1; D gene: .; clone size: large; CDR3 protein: CSVYLQDYGYTF; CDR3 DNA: TGCAGCGTCTACTTACAGGATTATGGCTACACCTTC
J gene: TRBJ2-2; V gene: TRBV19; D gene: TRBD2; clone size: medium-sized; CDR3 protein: CASTPGLAGAAGGELFF; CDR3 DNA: TGTGCCAGTACGCCGGGACTAGCGGGAGCAGCTGGCGGGGAGCTGTTTTTT
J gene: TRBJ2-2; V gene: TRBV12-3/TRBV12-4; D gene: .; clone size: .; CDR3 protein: CASTLGQRTTGELFF; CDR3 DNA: TGTGCCAGCACCCTAGGACAGAGAACCACCGGGGAGCTGTTTTTT
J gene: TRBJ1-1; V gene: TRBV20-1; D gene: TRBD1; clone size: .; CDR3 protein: CSARDLYRGQGEAFF; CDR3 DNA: TGCAGTGCTAGAGATCTTTACAGGGGGCAGGGTGAAGCTTTCTTT
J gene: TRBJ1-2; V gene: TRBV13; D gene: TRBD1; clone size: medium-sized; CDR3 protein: CASSYKQGAGGYTF; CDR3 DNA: TGTGCCAGCAGCTACAAACAGGGGGCAGGGGGCTACACCTTC
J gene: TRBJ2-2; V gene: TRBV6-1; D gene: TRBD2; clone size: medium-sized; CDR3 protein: CASSGGRHGELFF; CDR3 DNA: TGTGCCAGCTCGGGCGGGAGACACGGGGAGCTGTTTTTT
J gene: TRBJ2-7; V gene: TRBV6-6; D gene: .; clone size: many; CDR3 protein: CASSYSAARSSEQYF; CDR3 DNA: TGTGCCAGCAGTTACTCGGCCGCTCGCTCAAGCGAGCAGTACTTC
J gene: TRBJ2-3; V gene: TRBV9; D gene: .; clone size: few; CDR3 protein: CASSEGGTHNTDTQYF; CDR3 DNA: TGTGCCAGCAGCGAGGGCGGGACTCATAACACAGATACGCAGTATTTT
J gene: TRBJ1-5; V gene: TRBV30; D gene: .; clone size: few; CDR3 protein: CAWSRGGEQPQHF; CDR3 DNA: TGTGCCTGGAGTAGAGGGGGGGAACAGCCCCAGCATTTT
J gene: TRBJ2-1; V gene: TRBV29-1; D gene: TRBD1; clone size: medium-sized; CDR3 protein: CSVGDRGPSYNEQFF; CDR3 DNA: TGCAGCGTGGGGGACAGGGGGCCTTCCTACAATGAGCAGTTCTTC
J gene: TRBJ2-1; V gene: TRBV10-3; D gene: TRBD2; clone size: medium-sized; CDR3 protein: CAISRTQGSGYYNEQFF; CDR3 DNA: TGTGCCATCAGTAGGACGCAGGGTAGCGGGTATTACAATGAGCAGTTCTTC
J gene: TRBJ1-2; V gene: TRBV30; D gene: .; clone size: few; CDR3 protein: CAWTGGNYGYTF; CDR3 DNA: TGTGCCTGGACCGGGGGCAACTATGGCTACACCTTC
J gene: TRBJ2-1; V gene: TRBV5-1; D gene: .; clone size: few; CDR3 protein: CASSLDQGSNEQFF; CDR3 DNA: TGCGCCAGCAGCTTGGACCAGGGTTCGAATGAGCAGTTCTTC
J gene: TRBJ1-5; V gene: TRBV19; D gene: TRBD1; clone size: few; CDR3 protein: CASSIGTGGVNQPQHF; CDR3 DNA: TGTGCCAGTAGTATCGGGACAGGGGGCGTCAATCAGCCCCAGCATTTT
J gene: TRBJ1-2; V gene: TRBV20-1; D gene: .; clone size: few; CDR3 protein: CSAKWNPGAGYTF; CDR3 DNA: TGCAGTGCTAAGTGGAATCCGGGGGCGGGCTACACCTTC
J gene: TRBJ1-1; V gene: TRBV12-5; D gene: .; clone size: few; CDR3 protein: CASGFGREGTEAFF; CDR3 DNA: TGTGCTAGTGGTTTTGGCAGGGAGGGCACTGAAGCTTTCTTT
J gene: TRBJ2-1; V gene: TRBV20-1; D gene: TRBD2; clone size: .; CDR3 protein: CSARDVTSGDNEQFF; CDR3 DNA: TGCAGTGCTAGAGATGTTACTAGCGGGGACAATGAGCAGTTCTTC
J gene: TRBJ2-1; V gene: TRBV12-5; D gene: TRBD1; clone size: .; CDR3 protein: CASGLLDRVGNEQFF; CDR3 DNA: TGTGCTAGTGGTTTGCTGGACAGGGTAGGCAATGAGCAGTTCTTC
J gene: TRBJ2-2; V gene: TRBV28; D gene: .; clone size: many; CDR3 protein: CASSFPGQPYGELFF; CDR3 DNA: TGTGCCAGCAGTTTCCCGGGCCAGCCTTACGGGGAGCTGTTTTTT
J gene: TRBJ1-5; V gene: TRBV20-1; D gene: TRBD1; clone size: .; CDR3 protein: CSATRTGGGEAQHF; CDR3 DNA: TGCAGTGCTACCCGGACAGGGGGCGGTGAAGCCCAGCATTTT
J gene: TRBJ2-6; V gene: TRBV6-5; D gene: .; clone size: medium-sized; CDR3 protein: CASSYRGRGPSGANVLTF; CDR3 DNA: TGTGCCAGCAGTTACCGTGGACGGGGGCCCTCTGGGGCCAACGTCCTGACTTTC
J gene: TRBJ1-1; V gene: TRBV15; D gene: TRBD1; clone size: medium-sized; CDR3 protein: CATSRDRTGNTEAFF; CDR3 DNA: TGTGCCACCAGCAGAGACCGGACAGGAAACACTGAAGCTTTCTTT
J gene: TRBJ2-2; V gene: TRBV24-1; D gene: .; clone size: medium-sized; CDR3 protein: CATSVGSGELFF; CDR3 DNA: TGTGCCACCAGTGTTGGGTCCGGGGAGCTGTTTTTT
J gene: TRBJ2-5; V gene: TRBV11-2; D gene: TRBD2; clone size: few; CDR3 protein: CASSSPGLRETQYF; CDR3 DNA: TGTGCCAGCAGCTCGCCGGGACTACGAGAGACCCAGTACTTC
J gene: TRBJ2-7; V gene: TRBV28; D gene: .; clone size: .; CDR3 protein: CASSSPGRQYEQYF; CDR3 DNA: TGTGCCAGCAGTTCCCCCGGACGGCAATACGAGCAGTACTTC
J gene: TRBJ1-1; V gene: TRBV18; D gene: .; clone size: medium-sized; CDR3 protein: CASSTVPGKATEAFF; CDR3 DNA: TGTGCCAGCTCCACCGTTCCGGGGAAGGCCACTGAAGCTTTCTTT
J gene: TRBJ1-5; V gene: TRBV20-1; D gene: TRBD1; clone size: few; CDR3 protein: CSAPTGGEQPQHF; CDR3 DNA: TGCAGTGCTCCCACAGGGGGAGAACAGCCCCAGCATTTT
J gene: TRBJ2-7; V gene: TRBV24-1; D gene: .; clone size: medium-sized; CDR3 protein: CATSSTEYSYEQYF; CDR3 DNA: TGTGCCACCAGCTCGACGGAATACTCCTACGAGCAGTACTTC
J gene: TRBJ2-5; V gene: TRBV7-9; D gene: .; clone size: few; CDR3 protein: CASTLGETQYF; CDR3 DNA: TGTGCCAGCACCTTGGGGGAGACCCAGTACTTC
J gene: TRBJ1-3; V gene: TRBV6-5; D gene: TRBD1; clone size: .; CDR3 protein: CASRKTGGSSGNTIYF; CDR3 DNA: TGTGCCAGCAGGAAGACAGGGGGGAGCTCTGGAAACACCATATATTTT
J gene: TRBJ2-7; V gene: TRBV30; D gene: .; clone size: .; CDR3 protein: CAWSPPGTARPANF; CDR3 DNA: TGTGCCTGGAGCCCGCCCGGGACCGCCCGGCCTGCGAACTTC
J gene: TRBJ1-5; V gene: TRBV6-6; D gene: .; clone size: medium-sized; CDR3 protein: CASFPGFHSNQPQHF; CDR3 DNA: TGTGCCAGCTTCCCAGGCTTTCATAGCAATCAGCCCCAGCATTTT
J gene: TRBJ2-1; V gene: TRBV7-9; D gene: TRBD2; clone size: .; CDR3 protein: CASSSMGTSGNEQFF; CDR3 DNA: TGTGCCAGCAGCTCGATGGGGACTAGCGGCAATGAGCAGTTCTTC
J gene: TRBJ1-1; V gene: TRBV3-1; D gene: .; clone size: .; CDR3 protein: CASSQILTGKNTEAFF; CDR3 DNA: TGTGCCAGCAGCCAGATCCTGACAGGCAAAAACACTGAAGCTTTCTTT
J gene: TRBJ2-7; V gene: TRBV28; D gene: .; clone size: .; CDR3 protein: CASSLGGWSYEQYF; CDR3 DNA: TGTGCCAGCAGTTTGGGTGGGTGGTCCTACGAGCAGTACTTC
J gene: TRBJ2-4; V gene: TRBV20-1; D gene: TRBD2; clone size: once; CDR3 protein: CSASRALAGYNIQYF; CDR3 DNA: TGCAGTGCTAGCCGCGCCCTAGCGGGATATAACATTCAGTACTTC
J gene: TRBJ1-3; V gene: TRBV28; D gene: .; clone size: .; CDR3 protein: CASSLSGTHSGNTIYF; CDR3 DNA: TGTGCCAGTTCGTTGTCGGGGACCCACTCTGGAAACACCATATATTTT
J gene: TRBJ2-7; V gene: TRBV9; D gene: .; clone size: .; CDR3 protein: CASSVTGTSYEQYF; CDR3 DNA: TGTGCCAGCAGCGTCACCGGGACTTCATACGAGCAGTACTTC
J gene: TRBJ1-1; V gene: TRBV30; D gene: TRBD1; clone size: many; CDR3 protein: CAWRRRGLDTEAFF; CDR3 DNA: TGTGCCTGGAGGAGGAGGGGGCTAGACACTGAAGCTTTCTTT
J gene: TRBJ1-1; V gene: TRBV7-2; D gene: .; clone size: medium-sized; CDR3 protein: CASSLAGGRGEAFF; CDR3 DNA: TGTGCCAGCAGCTTAGCGGGGGGGCGGGGTGAAGCTTTCTTT
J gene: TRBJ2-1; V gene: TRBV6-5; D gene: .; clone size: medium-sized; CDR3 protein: CASSLNNEQFF; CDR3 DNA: TGTGCCAGCAGCCTTAACAATGAGCAGTTCTTC
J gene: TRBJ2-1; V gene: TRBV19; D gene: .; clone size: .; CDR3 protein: CASSPLAVNEQFF; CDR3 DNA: TGTGCCAGTAGCCCATTAGCGGTCAATGAGCAGTTCTTC
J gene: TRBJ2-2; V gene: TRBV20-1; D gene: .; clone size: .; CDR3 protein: CSARDARQIANTGELFF; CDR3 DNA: TGCAGTGCTAGAGATGCCCGACAGATCGCGAACACCGGGGAGCTGTTTTTT
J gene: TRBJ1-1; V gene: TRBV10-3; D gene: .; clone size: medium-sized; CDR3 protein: CAISGHRGDLLNTEAFF; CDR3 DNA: TGTGCCATCAGTGGACATCGGGGAGATCTATTGAACACTGAAGCTTTCTTT
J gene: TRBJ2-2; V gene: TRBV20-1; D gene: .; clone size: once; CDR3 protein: CSAIVPPSPPGGGELFF; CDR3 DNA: TGCAGTGCTATTGTCCCGCCAAGTCCACCCGGCGGGGGGGAGCTGTTTTTT
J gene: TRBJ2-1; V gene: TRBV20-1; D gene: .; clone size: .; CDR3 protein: CSATRLPPYNEQFF; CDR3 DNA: TGCAGTGCTACCCGGCTACCCCCCTACAATGAGCAGTTCTTC
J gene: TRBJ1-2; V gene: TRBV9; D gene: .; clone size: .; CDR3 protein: CASSSQMGAGGYTF; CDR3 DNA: TGTGCCAGCAGCTCCCAGATGGGGGCAGGTGGCTACACCTTC
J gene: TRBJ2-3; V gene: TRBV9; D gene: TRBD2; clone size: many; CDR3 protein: CASSVDRGRAGEISTDTQYF; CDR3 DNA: TGTGCCAGCAGCGTAGATCGGGGGAGAGCGGGAGAGATTAGCACAGATACGCAGTATTTT
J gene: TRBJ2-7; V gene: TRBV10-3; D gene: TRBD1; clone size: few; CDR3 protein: CAISDGQGTYEQYF; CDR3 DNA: TGTGCCATCAGTGACGGACAGGGGACCTACGAGCAGTACTTC
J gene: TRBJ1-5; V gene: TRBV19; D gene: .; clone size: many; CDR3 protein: CASSRAPLYQPQHF; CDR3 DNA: TGTGCCAGTTCGAGGGCGCCCCTTTACCAGCCCCAGCATTTT